This entry lists 13 T cell receptor beta chains sequenced from one sample in a study of CD8+ T cells in alopecia areata. As the sequencing template, cDNA was produced by extracting RNA and reverse transcribing it. The assay was immunoSEQ multiplex PCR, and TCRdb's table has in-frame clones only and misses some. This sample yields some 150,000 clones, of which around 60% are seen a single time; nearly 6.5% belongs to the top ten. Material: CD4+ T cells sorted from blood, obtained at week 0. The receptors were gathered from a human donor with alopecia areata.

The V call is TRBV19, the J call TRBJ2-7; 9 positions match TRBD1. The J segment lost 5 bases and the V segment lost 4 bases, leaving 12 bases of the junction unmatched. The CDR3 loop spans 16 amino acids. Germline loops: CDR1 LNHDA, CDR2 SQIVND (reference sequence). The CDR3 spells CASSKIQGALIDEQYF. As DNA, the CDR3 is TGTGCCAGTAGTAAGATACAGGGGGCGCTGATCGACGAGCAGTACTTC.

This clone was detected only a few times. The chain uses TRBV18 and TRBJ1-1; no clear D. The CDR3 loop spans 14 amino acids. CDR1 and CDR2 from the germline V gene are KGHSH and LQKENI. V dropped 3 bases and J dropped 5 bases, with 13 bases sitting between them. The CDR3 coding sequence is TGTGCCAGCTCACCTACAGTCTTGCTGACTGAAGCTTTCTTT. Amino acids: CASSPTVLLTEAFF.

This clone showed up just a few times. The chain joins TRBV7-9 to TRBJ1-2; D possibly corresponds to TRBD1 (6 bases). Germline values: CDR1 SEHNR, CDR2 FQNEAQ (reference sequence). Deletions cut 3 bases from V and 6 bases from J, with 11 bases between. The CDR3 runs to 13 residues. The CDR3 reads CASSLAGGNGYTF. The CDR3 nucleotides read TGTGCCAGCAGCTTGGCCGGGGGCAATGGCTACACCTTC.

This clone appeared a single time. This chain connects TRBV30 to TRBJ2-7; 9 nucleotides align to TRBD1. The CDR3 is made up of 13 amino acids. The V and J ends lost 7 bases and 3 bases, in that order; junction bases with no gene match: 7. Per germline, CDR1 GTSNPN and CDR2 SVGIG (reference sequence). The DNA for the CDR3 is TGTGCCTCGAAACAGGGGGCGGACTACGAGCAGTACTTC. Amino acids: CASKQGADYEQYF.

The rearrangement uses TRBV7-9 and TRBJ1-1; D is undetermined. The germline V and J ends were trimmed by 5 bases and 6 bases, with 7 bases remaining between them. The length of the CDR3 is 11 residues. Germline V gene data show CDR1 as SEHNR and CDR2 as FQNEAQ (reference sequence). The CDR3 loop reads CASSIRAEAFF. The DNA of the CDR3 is TGTGCCAGCAGCATTAGGGCTGAAGCTTTCTTT.

The gene calls are TRBV9 and TRBJ2-6, with TRBD2 matching 8 bases. The germline CDR1 and CDR2 sequences are SGDLS and YYNGEE. The CDR3 spans 14 residues. Germline trimming cut 7 bases from V and 2 bases from J; bases unmatched to any gene: 2. CDR3 DNA: TGTGCCAGCCGGGAGGGAGCTGGGGCCAACGTCCTGACTTTC. Its translation is CASREGAGANVLTF.

This rearrangement joins TRBV25-1 to TRBJ2-5; no clear D. Germline assignment: CDR1 MGHDK and CDR2 SYGVNS. The CDR3 has 11 residues. V was cut by 5 bases and J by 7 bases, with 8 bases left in between. As DNA, the CDR3 is TGTGCCAGCAGTAAAACTCGGACCCAGTACTTC. Translating it yields CASSKTRTQYF. Looking up the rest from reference TRBV25-1 and TRBJ2-5 gives the full variable domain: EADIYQTPRYLVIGTGKKITLECSQTMGHDKMYWYQQDPGMELHLIHYSYGVNSTEKGDLSSESTVSRIRTEHFPLTLESARPSHTSQYLCASSKTRTQYFGPGTRLLVL.

This clone has a handful of counts. The V gene is TRBV6-6, the J gene TRBJ1-1; D not certain. Germline CDR1 MNHNY, CDR2 SVGAGI (reference sequence). This CDR3 comprises 15 residues. The V gene lost 5 bases and the J gene lost 0 bases, with 13 bases spanning the gap. CDR3 nucleotide sequence: TGTGCCAGCAGTCGCGCAGACCTCATGAACACTGAAGCTTTCTTT. Encoded protein: CASSRADLMNTEAFF.

This clone is a singleton in its sample. V and J are TRBV2 and TRBJ1-2; D ambiguous. Germline V gives CDR1 SNHLY, CDR2 FYNNEI. CDR3 size: 12 residues. Trimming removed 6 bases at V and 6 bases at J, with 11 bases between. As DNA, the CDR3 is TGTGCCAGCAGCACAACGGGAGATGGCTACACCTTC. Translation gives CASSTTGDGYTF. Complete variable domain (other parts from reference TRBV2 and TRBJ1-2): EPEVTQTPSHQVTQMGQEVILRCVPISNHLYFYWYRQILGQKVEFLVSFYNNEISEKSEIFDDQFSVERPDGSNFTLKIRSTKLEDSAMYFCASSTTGDGYTFGSGTRLTVV.

CDR3 residues: CASSRGRDTQYF. For the CDR3, the DNA is TGTGCCAGCAGTCGAGGGAGAGATACGCAGTATTTT. This sequence joins TRBV2 and TRBJ2-3; D is possibly TRBD2 (5 bases). The CDR3 extends over 12 amino acids. Trimming removed 5 bases from V and 5 bases from J, with 8 bases in between. Per germline, CDR1 SNHLY and CDR2 FYNNEI.

This clone was counted only a few times. V gene TRBV27 combines with J gene TRBJ2-3; D unclear. The length of the CDR3 is 12 residues. V dropped 5 bases and J dropped 4 bases, with 7 bases sitting between them. Germline CDR1 and CDR2: MNHEY and SMNVEV (reference sequence). The CDR3 coding sequence is TGTGCCAGCAGTCCCGAGGCAGATACGCAGTATTTT. Protein: CASSPEADTQYF.

The rearrangement uses TRBV2 and TRBJ2-3; TRBD2 matches at 7 bases. V shed 6 bases, J shed 2 bases, and the junction held 11 bases outside the gene matches. This CDR3 contains 16 residues. Germline values: CDR1 SNHLY, CDR2 FYNNEI. CDR3 amino acids: CASRGSGSSITDTQYF. The DNA for the CDR3 is TGTGCCAGCAGGGGTAGCGGGTCTTCCATCACAGATACGCAGTATTTT.

V is TRBV27 and J is TRBJ2-7; 8 bases fit TRBD2. Germline V gene lookup returns CDR1 MNHEY and CDR2 SMNVEV (reference sequence). CDR3 size: 16 residues. The ends lost 0 bases at V and 2 bases at J; junction bases unmatched: 6. The CDR3 DNA follows: TGTGCCAGCAGTTTATCCGCTCGGGGGGGAGCCTACGAGCAGTACTTC. It translates to CASSLSARGGAYEQYF.